This T cell receptor (beta chain) was captured in a study of spatial heterogeneity in lung cancer. Study-level points and caveats: Ubiquitous expanded tumor TCRs were observed in blood more at resection than follow-up.

TCRdb analysed the 5' RACE reads with MiXCR anew, one entry per CDR3 protein. Of more than 80,000 distinct CDR3 sequences listed, more than 10% are singletons. Noted time point: sample taken at primary tumor resection. The authors sequenced whole RNA from tumor, nontumor lung or frozen PBMC without sorting. This CDR3 spans 11 amino acids. CDR1 SGHAT and CDR2 FQNNGV come from the germline V gene. Notes on this clonotype: Its target is unknown. An end of the junction differs from the germline gene, which may be a read error.

The material was PBMCs, obtained at surgery. The TCR was taken from a male donor with early-stage non-small cell lung cancer. The chain uses TRBV11-2 and TRBJ1-4; the D gene is possibly TRBD1 (5 bases). This chain's CDR3 is CASSLSGTKIF. CDR3 bases: TGTGCCAGCAGCTTAAGCGGGACCAAGATTTTT.